This TCR beta chain was identified in a study of T-cell memory formation after mild COVID-19. Each CDR3 protein is one row after TCRdb ran MiXCR on the 5' RACE reads. The sample lists around 340,000 distinct CDR3 sequences, around 21% occurring once. To note about this clonotype: Its antigen is not identified.

Study-wide points: Contracting clones from day 15 to 85 had balanced CD4/CD8; later expanders favoured CD4+.

CDR3 length: 14 residues. V was clipped by 0 bases and J by 0 bases, with 6 bases between them. From germline, CDR1 is SGDLS and CDR2 YYNGEE. The sequence was obtained from an adult woman who had mild COVID-19 (a few samples of this study predate the infection). Cell type and time point are not known. V and J are TRBV9 and TRBJ1-1, with unresolved D. The source material was PBMCs or a T cell subset sorted from them (not recorded which). Here the CDR3 DNA reads TGTGCCAGCAGCGTAGATGTCTTGAACACTGAAGCTTTCTTT. Translated: CASSVDVLNTEAFF.